The rows below give T cell receptor beta chains drawn from one sample of a study of shared clonotypes between healthy human individuals. TCRdb's copy holds only in-frame clones and misses some; the assay was immunoSEQ multiplex PCR. Counted here are about 2 million clones, around 95% occurring once; the ten biggest clones make up roughly 0.13%. Sequencing was performed on naive CD4+ T cells sorted from blood. The receptors were gathered from a young man in good health. Both conserved end residues are part of each CDR3. The order of the fields is CDR3 length, J gene, D gene, clone size, V gene, CDR3 protein, CDR3 DNA. D genes are given only for firm matches. Size values are once, few and many counts, or a class for expanded clones, and some rows have none.

16 | TRBJ1-6 | TRBD1 | NA | TRBV19 | CASSSQDRGDNSPLHF | TGTGCCAGTAGTTCACAGGACAGGGGAGATAATTCACCCCTCCACTTT
16 | TRBJ2-2 | TRBD2 | NA | TRBV7-9 | CASSLGTSGSLGELFF | TGTGCCAGCAGCTTAGGGACTAGCGGGAGCCTCGGGGAGCTGTTTTTT
13 | TRBJ2-5 | TRBD1 | NA | TRBV10-3 | CALRTGLGETQYF | TGTGCCCTGAGGACAGGTTTAGGGGAGACCCAGTACTTC
15 | TRBJ1-6 | NA | NA | TRBV6-5 | CASRTGTTYNSPLHF | TGTGCCAGCAGAACCGGGACAACATATAATTCACCCCTCCACTTT
15 | TRBJ2-1 | NA | few | TRBV30 | CAWSVYGGGDNEQFF | TGTGCCTGGAGTGTATATGGCGGAGGGGACAATGAGCAGTTCTTC
21 | TRBJ1-6 | TRBD1 | NA | TRBV7-2 | CASSLAGLKGQGLPYNSPLHF | TGTGCCAGCAGCTTAGCGGGGTTAAAAGGACAGGGTTTACCTTATAATTCACCCCTCCACTTT
17 | TRBJ2-2 | TRBD2 | NA | TRBV9 | CASSAVPAGVSTGELFF | TGTGCCAGCAGCGCAGTCCCCGCGGGGGTTAGTACCGGGGAGCTGTTTTTT
15 | TRBJ1-3 | NA | NA | TRBV28 | CASSLGFYSGNTIYF | TGTGCCAGCAGTTTGGGGTTCTACTCTGGAAACACCATATATTTT
15 | TRBJ2-3 | NA | NA | TRBV2 | CASSERSQTTDTQYF | TGTGCCAGCAGTGAAAGGTCGCAAACCACAGATACGCAGTATTTT
15 | TRBJ1-2 | NA | NA | TRBV19 | CASSKLGLNRDGYTF | TGTGCCAGTAGTAAGTTGGGCTTAAACAGGGATGGCTACACCTTC
14 | TRBJ2-5 | NA | NA | TRBV6-6 | CASSSSGGRETQYF | TGTGCCAGCAGTTCCTCGGGGGGCCGAGAGACCCAGTACTTC
17 | TRBJ2-5 | NA | NA | TRBV6-1 | CASSEVGRLVGKETQYF | TGTGCCAGCAGTGAAGTGGGCAGGCTTGTGGGGAAAGAGACCCAGTACTTC
10 | TRBJ2-7 | NA | NA | TRBV20-1 | CSARQDEQYF | TGCAGTGCTAGACAAGATGAGCAGTACTTC
14 | TRBJ2-7 | NA | NA | TRBV6-6 | CASTTGPIPYEQYF | TGTGCCAGCACCACCGGACCAATTCCCTACGAGCAGTACTTC
14 | TRBJ1-3 | TRBD1 | NA | TRBV5-1 | CASSSGTAGNTIYF | TGCGCCAGCAGCTCCGGGACAGCTGGAAACACCATATATTTT
14 | TRBJ1-2 | NA | NA | TRBV5-4 | CASSLGGATYGYTF | TGTGCCAGCAGCTTGGGCGGGGCGACGTATGGCTACACCTTC
15 | TRBJ2-7 | NA | NA | TRBV5-1 | CASSLSLISSNEQYF | TGCGCCAGCAGCTTGAGCCTTATATCGTCGAACGAGCAGTACTTC
16 | TRBJ2-5 | NA | NA | TRBV6-6 | CASSPKTTGFKETQYF | TGTGCCAGCAGTCCTAAGACAACGGGCTTTAAAGAGACCCAGTACTTC
13 | TRBJ2-2 | TRBD2 | once | TRBV5-5 | CASSLREAGELFF | TGTGCCAGCAGCTTGCGGGAGGCCGGGGAGCTGTTTTTT
14 | TRBJ1-1 | NA | NA | TRBV14 | CASSLRTLNTEAFF | TGTGCCAGCAGCCTCAGGACCCTGAACACTGAAGCTTTCTTT
13 | TRBJ2-7 | NA | NA | TRBV18 | CASSPPETLEQYF | TGTGCCAGCTCACCACCGGAAACTTTAGAGCAGTACTTC
15 | TRBJ2-1 | TRBD2 | NA | TRBV7-2 | CASSLTSGTANEQFF | TGTGCCAGCAGCCTCACTAGCGGGACGGCTAATGAGCAGTTCTTC
15 | TRBJ1-6 | TRBD1 | NA | TRBV9 | CASSSRGQYNSPLHF | TGTGCCAGCAGCTCAAGGGGACAGTATAATTCACCCCTCCACTTT
15 | TRBJ2-3 | TRBD2 | once | TRBV9 | CASSGAGGPTDTQYF | TGTGCCAGCAGCGGAGCGGGAGGACCCACAGATACGCAGTATTTT
15 | TRBJ2-5 | TRBD1 | NA | TRBV6-5 | CASSYGTGRKETQYF | TGTGCCAGCAGTTACGGGACAGGGAGAAAAGAGACCCAGTACTTC
17 | TRBJ2-3 | TRBD2 | NA | TRBV18 | CASSPLAGAISTDTQYF | TGTGCCAGCTCACCACTAGCGGGGGCGATTAGCACAGATACGCAGTATTTT
16 | TRBJ2-2 | NA | NA | TRBV7-9 | CASSLVGVRDTGELFF | TGTGCCAGCAGCTTAGTCGGGGTTCGTGACACCGGGGAGCTGTTTTTT
14 | TRBJ1-3 | NA | NA | TRBV6-5 | CASSSDRPRNTIYF | TGTGCCAGCAGTTCCGACAGACCCAGAAACACCATATATTTT
12 | TRBJ1-2 | NA | NA | TRBV28 | CASSPYGYGYTF | TGTGCCAGCAGTCCATACGGCTATGGCTACACCTTC
13 | TRBJ2-7 | NA | NA | TRBV29-1 | CSGRDGGTYEQYF | TGCAGCGGCCGGGACGGGGGCACCTACGAGCAGTACTTC
15 | TRBJ1-6 | NA | NA | TRBV5-4 | CASSLAFPRNSPLHF | TGTGCCAGCAGCTTGGCGTTCCCCCGAAATTCACCCCTCCACTTT
13 | TRBJ2-7 | NA | NA | TRBV11-3 | CASSLGSGYEQYF | TGTGCCAGCAGCTTAGGAAGCGGTTACGAGCAGTACTTC
13 | TRBJ2-7 | NA | NA | TRBV7-2 | CASSRFGLYEQYF | TGTGCCAGCTCTCGGTTCGGGTTATACGAGCAGTACTTC
17 | TRBJ2-3 | TRBD2 | once | TRBV10-3 | CAISDGLAGENTDTQYF | TGTGCCATCAGTGATGGTCTAGCGGGAGAGAACACAGATACGCAGTATTTT
15 | TRBJ2-3 | TRBD1 | NA | TRBV4-2 | CASSPGTGDTDTQYF | TGTGCCAGCAGCCCCGGGACAGGGGACACAGATACGCAGTATTTT
15 | TRBJ2-4 | NA | NA | TRBV10-3 | CAISEWDTAVNIQYF | TGTGCCATCAGTGAATGGGACACCGCAGTGAACATTCAGTACTTC
17 | TRBJ2-2 | TRBD1 | NA | TRBV7-2 | CASSLVPTGVVAGELFF | TGTGCCAGCAGCTTAGTCCCGACAGGGGTTGTCGCCGGGGAGCTGTTTTTT
16 | TRBJ2-3 | NA | NA | TRBV9 | CASSVGPGPPTDTQYF | TGTGCCAGCAGCGTAGGTCCAGGTCCACCCACAGATACGCAGTATTTT
10 | TRBJ1-2 | NA | NA | TRBV2 | CASSLYGYTF | TGTGCCAGCAGTCTATATGGCTACACCTTC
15 | TRBJ1-5 | NA | NA | TRBV5-6 | CASSLFNQGVQPQHF | TGTGCCAGCAGCTTATTTAACCAGGGAGTTCAGCCCCAGCATTTT
14 | TRBJ1-5 | NA | NA | TRBV2 | CASSEGSSNQPQHF | TGTGCCAGCAGCGAGGGGTCTAGCAATCAGCCCCAGCATTTT
15 | TRBJ2-3 | NA | NA | TRBV30 | CAWSVGTPVTDTQYF | TGTGCCTGGAGTGTAGGGACGCCGGTCACAGATACGCAGTATTTT
15 | TRBJ1-2 | NA | NA | TRBV18 | CASSPARQGGYGYTF | TGTGCCAGCTCACCAGCCCGGCAGGGCGGTTATGGCTACACCTTC
14 | TRBJ2-2 | NA | NA | TRBV9 | CAAAASPNTGELFF | TGTGCCGCAGCGGCGAGTCCGAACACCGGGGAGCTGTTTTTT
15 | TRBJ2-1 | TRBD2 | once | TRBV9 | CASSVSLAGVNEQFF | TGTGCCAGCAGCGTATCCCTAGCGGGAGTCAATGAGCAGTTCTTC
15 | TRBJ2-7 | TRBD2 | NA | TRBV5-1 | CASSLLAGTSYEQYF | TGCGCCAGCAGCTTATTAGCGGGTACTTCCTACGAGCAGTACTTC
16 | TRBJ1-6 | TRBD1 | NA | TRBV5-8 | CASSSRTGKNNSPLHF | TGTGCCAGCAGCTCACGGACAGGGAAAAATAATTCACCCCTCCACTTT
13 | TRBJ1-2 | NA | NA | TRBV10-2 | CASSDGSAWGYTF | TGCGCCAGCAGTGATGGTAGTGCATGGGGCTACACCTTC
15 | TRBJ1-1 | NA | NA | TRBV7-8 | CASSATGLRSTEAFF | TGTGCCAGCAGCGCCACAGGGTTGAGGAGCACTGAAGCTTTCTTT
14 | TRBJ2-5 | NA | NA | TRBV30 | CAWSFERIQETQYF | TGTGCCTGGAGTTTTGAGAGGATACAAGAGACCCAGTACTTC
15 | TRBJ1-3 | NA | NA | TRBV5-1 | CASSFDGSSGNTIYF | TGCGCCAGCAGCTTTGACGGTAGCTCTGGAAACACCATATATTTT
14 | TRBJ2-3 | TRBD1 | NA | TRBV30 | CAWDGDRGADTQYF | TGTGCCTGGGATGGGGACAGGGGGGCAGATACGCAGTATTTT
14 | TRBJ1-5 | NA | once | TRBV28 | CASSRPSGNQPQHF | TGTGCCAGCAGTCGACCCAGCGGCAATCAGCCCCAGCATTTT